The sequence of this T cell receptor (beta chain) was determined in a study of Graves' ophthalmopathy and Graves' hyperthyroidism (dated by TCRdb to between 2017 and 2018). About the investigation overall: Peripheral blood samples were taken at the time of initial diagnosis, before any treatment was given. Once sampling was done, hyperthyroidism patients were given methimazole at a starting dose of 30 mg daily, while ophthalmopathy patients were given high-dose intravenous methylprednisolone. To tell Graves' ophthalmopathy apart from Graves' hyperthyroidism, and to predict which patients would progress to ophthalmopathy, the study relied on TCR beta repertoire signatures. In total, some 130 blood samples were TCR-sequenced: some 43 ophthalmopathy, around 75 hyperthyroidism and some 17 hyperthyroidism-to-ophthalmopathy patients. An independent validation cohort was composed of some 19 hyperthyroidism patients and around 15 patients who later progressed from hyperthyroidism to ophthalmopathy. In over 5 hyperthyroidism patients, the T-cell repertoire of thyroid tissue was compared with the T-cell repertoire of blood. To explore V-J signatures distinguishing ophthalmopathy from hyperthyroidism, a discovery set of 100 patients (roughly 44 ophthalmopathy, over 55 stable hyperthyroidism) was enrolled.

Based on the germline V gene (reference sequence), the CDR1 and CDR2 sequences are SGHNT and YYREEE. The CDR3 starts with the cysteine, ends with the phenylalanine, and has 15 residues. The only DNA kept is the CDR3, 45 bases in frame from the first base. V lost 3 bases and J lost 10 bases; the stretch between them is 17 bases long. Broad study findings and their caveats: Most of the expanded thyroid clonotypes with a frequency above 0.001 were also detected in blood, and it was suggested that the thyroid immune response may be reflected by blood repertoires. In validation, the model predicted ophthalmopathy progression with about 71% sensitivity and 72% to 80% specificity; roughly 11 predicted patients were CT-confirmed with GO in a median of about 6.1 months. Sample size was not predetermined statistically, and investigators were not blinded to group allocation. In cross-validation, the 13-signature model distinguished ophthalmopathy from stable hyperthyroidism with around 90% sensitivity and 81.08% specificity, while in the test set the corresponding values were about 80% and 75%.

Ophthalmopathy patients were characterized by moderately to severely active disease, a Clinical Activity Score of at least 3, a NOSPECS grade of at least 4, and a disease duration under 3 months. Patients with other autoimmune diseases, uncontrolled infections, pregnancy or lactation were excluded from the study. Clinical symptoms, serum thyroxine, TRAb, thyroid ultrasound and orbital computed tomography formed the basis of the diagnosis. Ficoll-Paque density gradient centrifugation was used to isolate PBMCs from around 10 ml of fresh peripheral blood. Total RNA was extracted with Trizol reagent and quality-checked on an Agilent 2100 Bioanalyzer. This clonotype was seen more than once but under ten times. It has no known antigen specificity. No base qualities exist here, and no much larger clone lies one base off it. For repertoire sequencing, TCR beta CDR3 regions were amplified from RNA transcripts. The first round was an RT-PCR using HTBI primers with the Qiagen OneStep RT-PCR kit, and this first round was followed by a second-round multiplex PCR, then size selection and purification. Libraries were sequenced on an Illumina HiSeq2000 using paired-end 100 bp reads. The authors' analysis ran thus. SOAPnuke was used for read processing, and reads with adapters, uncalled bases, a mean Phred below 15, or no exact constant-primer or identifier match were discarded. High-quality paired reads were merged with COPE v1.2.5. Each unique nucleotide sequence was defined as a clonotype, and clonotypes were aligned to IMGT TRB V, D and J references with MiTCR v1.1. The analysis was limited to V-J combinations with a frequency above 0.0001, which together covered approximately 99% of the repertoires. A TCR clonal expansion and chaos score per V-J combination was defined as the ratio of F50 clonal expansion to chaos observed in the TCRdist matrix. Features were reduced by Welch's t-statistics and random forest to over 10 V-J combinations, which fed a naive Bayes classifier. The Morisita-Horn index was used to measure how similar the thyroid and blood repertoires were. TCRdb cleaned the public reads at Q25 with fastp, built clones with MiXCR and kept in-frame beta chains. Identical CDR3 protein sequences are pooled into one entry, listed with their most common genes and DNA. In this record, the V and J calls reflect TCRdb's handling and not the investigators' own analysis. The sample data list some 750,000 distinct CDR3 sequences, and about 44% of these were observed just once. The ten largest make up approximately 43% of the sample.

Rearrangement joined TRBV5-4 to TRBJ1-6, with the D gene uncertain. Sequencing was performed on peripheral blood. The clonotype comes from an adult man with Graves' ophthalmopathy. The DNA reads TGTGCCAGCAGCTACAACTTGGGGTTAGAATCACCCCTCCACTTT. Its protein is CASSYNLGLESPLHF.